This T cell receptor (beta chain) was identified during a study of blood T cell repertoires in COVID-19. The CDR3 sequence is 14 residues long. The germline V gene encodes CDR1 SGDLS and CDR2 YYNGEE. Trimming took off 0 bases at V and 4 bases at J, with 9 bases between the two ends. Only in-frame clones appear in the TCRdb table, and some are missing; sequencing was by immunoSEQ multiplex PCR. The data show roughly 60,000 clones, roughly 90% seen once. Source material: peripheral blood. This receptor was identified in a woman of 80 years or more with active COVID-19. The J gene is TRBJ2-3, the V gene TRBV9; D unresolved. The CDR3 coding sequence is TGTGCCAGCAGCGTAGGGTCTAGTTCAGATACGCAGTATTTT. Its protein product is CASSVGSSSDTQYF.